The 24 T cell receptor beta chains in this list originate from one sample, sequenced in a study of blood T cell repertoires in COVID-19. Only in-frame clones appear in the TCRdb table, and some are missing; sequencing was by immunoSEQ multiplex PCR. The sample includes 200,000 or so clones, 70% to 90% of them seen just once. Sequenced sample: peripheral blood. These receptors originate from a man between 60 and 75 years old with acute or convalescent COVID-19.

This chain links TRBV29-1 with TRBJ2-7; 9 bases map to TRBD1. Unmatched junction bases numbered 2, after V lost 4 bases and J lost 4 bases. Germline V lookup: CDR1 SQVTM, CDR2 ANQGSEA. The length of the CDR3 is 12 residues. CDR3 sequence reads: CSVGQGEYEQYF. The CDR3 nucleotides read TGCAGCGTTGGACAGGGGGAGTACGAGCAGTACTTC.

The V and J genes are TRBV19 and TRBJ1-2; D gene unclear. Germline V CDR1 and CDR2: LNHDA, SQIVND (reference sequence). The CDR3 runs 14 residues. V was trimmed by 7 bases and J by 4 bases, leaving 16 bases between them. In DNA, the CDR3 is TGTGCCAGTACCCCCAGCGGGATGTCCTATGGCTACACCTTC. This translates into CASTPSGMSYGYTF.

This clone was detected only once. Here the CDR3 reads CASSPRASGRPAVNEQFF. CDR3 bases: TGTGCCAGCAGCCCCCGGGCTAGCGGGAGGCCCGCCGTGAATGAGCAGTTCTTC. The genes are TRBV7-2 and TRBJ2-1, with TRBD2 matching 11 bases. V was pared by 5 bases and J by 7 bases, with 16 bases of the junction left unmatched. Germline V gene data show CDR1 as SGHTA and CDR2 as FQGNSA. CDR3 size: 18 residues.

The chain carries TRBV10-3 and TRBJ2-1; D might be TRBD2 (5 bases). Trimming cost V 0 bases and J 10 bases, with 7 bases left between them. This CDR3 has 12 residues. Per germline, CDR1 ENHRY and CDR2 SYGVKD. CDR3 protein: CAISESQREQFF. The CDR3 nucleotides read TGTGCCATCAGTGAGTCGCAGCGGGAGCAGTTCTTC.

Regarding this clone: This sample includes further DNA sequences coding for the same CDR3. The chain combines TRBV7-2 with TRBJ2-7; D may be TRBD2 (5 bases). V shed 3 bases and J shed 2 bases, with 8 bases lying between them. The germline gives CDR1 SGHTA, CDR2 FQGNSA. The CDR3 extends over 13 amino acids. The CDR3 region has the DNA TGTGCCAGCAGCTTGGACGGGACCTACGAGCAGTACTTC. It is translated as CASSLDGTYEQYF.

This clone was counted only a few times. The chain uses TRBV3-1 (or the pseudogene TRBV3-2) and TRBJ2-2; tentative D call: TRBD2 (6 bases). Germline V gives CDR1 LGHDT, CDR2 YNNKEL (reference sequence). This CDR3 region has 15 residues. Trimming removed 7 bases from V and 6 bases from J, with 18 bases in between. Here the CDR3 DNA reads TGTGCCAGCATCTCCCAGACTAGTGGCGCCGGGGAGCTGTTTTTT. It specifies CASISQTSGAGELFF.

The V and J genes are TRBV3-1 (or the pseudogene TRBV3-2) and TRBJ2-1; TRBD2 agrees at 9 bases. The trim removed 0 bases at V and 4 bases at J, leaving 4 bases unmatched. The CDR3 runs 16 residues. Per germline, CDR1 LGHDT and CDR2 YNNKEL (reference sequence). The CDR3 protein is CASSQDLLAGYNEQFF. The CDR3 DNA reads TGTGCCAGCAGCCAAGATCTACTAGCGGGTTACAATGAGCAGTTCTTC.

The chain carries TRBV27 and TRBJ2-3; 8 bases map to TRBD2. Germline-derived CDR1 and CDR2 are MNHEY and SMNVEV (reference sequence). The CDR3 sequence is 15 residues long. V trimming: 5 bases; J trimming: 1 base; junction bases outside the gene matches: 5. The CDR3 DNA follows: TGTGCCAGCAGTCGGGGGGGGTTTCGCACAGATACGCAGTATTTT. Translating it yields CASSRGGFRTDTQYF.

The CDR3 reads CASSPRAGGQETQYF. CDR3 nucleotide sequence: TGTGCCAGCTCACCACGGGCAGGGGGCCAGGAGACCCAGTACTTC. This chain connects TRBV18 to TRBJ2-5; 8 bases are a match to TRBD1. Trimming at V came to 1 base and at J to 5 bases, leaving 6 bases not matched to a gene. The CDR3 is 15 amino acids. Germline V lookup: CDR1 KGHSH, CDR2 LQKENI.

This chain joins TRBV24-1 and TRBJ2-2, with 8 nucleotides matching TRBD1. From germline, CDR1 is KGHDR and CDR2 SFDVKD. V shed 3 bases and J 2 bases; nucleotides not matched to a gene: 4. The CDR3 is 16 amino acids. The CDR3 DNA is TGTGCCACCAGTGATCCCGGACAGGGTAACACCGGGGAGCTGTTTTTT. This codes for CATSDPGQGNTGELFF.

In its sample, this clone was seen once. V is TRBV7-2 and J is TRBJ2-7; TRBD2 matches at 15 bases. The CDR3 length is 15 residues. Germline CDR1 and CDR2: SGHTA and FQGNSA. V was pared by 5 bases and J by 3 bases, with 2 bases of the junction left unmatched. The CDR3 spells CASSKGLAGGYEQYF. The CDR3 nucleotides are TGTGCCAGCAGCAAGGGACTAGCGGGAGGCTACGAGCAGTACTTC.

The V and J genes are TRBV7-8 and TRBJ2-1; 7 bases match TRBD2. V gave up 3 bases and J gave up 3 bases; unmatched junction bases: 5. Germline V CDR1 and CDR2: SGHVS, FQNEAQ. The CDR3 is made up of 15 amino acids. In nucleotides, the CDR3 is TGTGCCAGCAGCTTCAGGACTAGTTTCTACAATGAGCAGTTCTTC. This sequence encodes CASSFRTSFYNEQFF.

The V call is TRBV5-8, the J call TRBJ1-1, with D tentatively TRBD1 (6 bases). Per the germline V gene, CDR1 is SGHTS and CDR2 is YDEGEE. Trimming pared 2 bases from V and 0 bases from J, leaving 14 bases between. The CDR3 is made up of 16 amino acids. CDR3 nucleotides: TGTGCCAGCAGCTTTCTACAGGGAAAAATGAACACTGAAGCTTTCTTT. Translation: CASSFLQGKMNTEAFF.

V is TRBV5-1 and J is TRBJ2-5, with 11 nucleotides matching TRBD2. Germline CDR1 is SGHRS and CDR2 is YFSETQ. This CDR3 is 15 amino acids long. The ends lost 4 bases at V and 2 bases at J; junction bases unmatched: 4. The CDR3 DNA is TGCGCCAGCAGCCCTAGACTAGCGGGACAAGAGACCCAGTACTTC. It specifies CASSPRLAGQETQYF.

V and J are TRBV7-2 and TRBJ1-2, with 8 bases that match TRBD1. Per germline, CDR1 SGHTA and CDR2 FQGNSA. There are 14 residues in the CDR3. V lost 1 base and J lost 8; bases outside the gene matches: 6. This chain's CDR3 is CASSLDRTGWGYTF. The CDR3 coding sequence is TGTGCCAGCAGCTTAGATCGGACAGGGTGGGGCTACACCTTC.

V usage is TRBV7-3 and J usage is TRBJ2-2, with TRBD2 matching over 12 bases. CDR3 size: 15 residues. The J segment lost 5 bases and the V segment lost 3 bases, leaving 1 base of the junction unmatched. Germline V gene sequence: CDR1 SGHTA, CDR2 FQGTGA. CDR3 sequence reads: CASSLTSGGTGELFF. In DNA, the CDR3 is TGTGCCAGCAGCTTGACTAGCGGGGGTACCGGGGAGCTGTTTTTT. Filled out from reference TRBV7-3 and TRBJ2-2, the complete variable domain reads GAGVSQTPSNKVTEKGKYVELRCDPISGHTALYWYRQSLGQGPEFLIYFQGTGAADDSGLPNDRFFAVRPEGSVSTLKIQRTERGDSAVYLCASSLTSGGTGELFFGEGSRLTVL.

V and J are TRBV5-1 and TRBJ2-1; 8 nucleotides agree with TRBD2. Per germline, CDR1 SGHRS and CDR2 YFSETQ. This CDR3 is 15 amino acids long. With 4 bases clipped from V and 0 bases from J, the junction kept 3 bases outside the gene matches. This chain's CDR3 is CASSGGTSSYNEQFF. In DNA, the CDR3 is TGCGCCAGCAGCGGGGGGACTAGCTCCTACAATGAGCAGTTCTTC.

V is TRBV7-9 and J is TRBJ2-2, with D perhaps TRBD2 (6 bases). Trimming cost V 5 bases and J 3 bases, with 16 bases left between them. The CDR3 contains 16 residues. From germline, CDR1 is SEHNR and CDR2 FQNEAQ (reference sequence). CDR3 in DNA: TGTGCCAGCAGCACTCACCGGGACTCATACACCGGGGAGCTGTTTTTT. Its protein is CASSTHRDSYTGELFF.

The table lists this clone with a count of one. This rearrangement joins TRBV5-1 to TRBJ2-7; possible D gene TRBD2, 6 bases. The germline V gene has CDR1 SGHRS and CDR2 YFSETQ. Deletions cut 0 bases from V and 0 bases from J, with 10 bases between. The CDR3 is 15 amino acids. The CDR3 region has the DNA TGCGCCAGCAGCTTGGTCGGGGGAGACTCCTACGAGCAGTACTTC. Protein sequence: CASSLVGGDSYEQYF.

The chain uses TRBV6-1 and TRBJ1-5, with TRBD1 matching over 8 bases. The CDR3 covers 16 residues. CDR1 is MNHNS and CDR2 is SASEGT in the germline V gene. The J segment lost 0 bases and the V segment lost 2 bases, leaving 3 bases of the junction unmatched. The CDR3 sequence is CASSEWTGNSNQPQHF. CDR3 sequence (DNA): TGTGCCAGCAGTGAATGGACAGGGAATAGCAATCAGCCCCAGCATTTT.

The chain is built from TRBV14 and TRBJ1-1, with D perhaps TRBD1 (5 bases). The germline V gene encodes CDR1 SGHDN and CDR2 FVKESK. This CDR3 is built from 15 residues. Trimming removed 1 base at V and 2 bases at J, with 11 bases between. The CDR3 DNA follows: TGTGCCAGCAGCCAAGCCTCAGGGCGTAACACTGAAGCTTTCTTT. It codes for CASSQASGRNTEAFF.

The V call is TRBV24-1, the J call TRBJ2-1, with TRBD1 identical over 10 bases. The CDR3 length is 14 residues. Looked up from germline, CDR1 is KGHDR and CDR2 is SFDVKD. J lost 6 bases, V lost 2 bases, and 0 bases had no gene match. CDR3 sequence reads: CATSDWTGGNEQFF. The CDR3 coding sequence is TGTGCCACCAGTGATTGGACAGGGGGCAATGAGCAGTTCTTC.

The chain joins TRBV5-1 to TRBJ2-2; D call uncertain. This CDR3 spans 15 amino acids. The germline V gene has CDR1 SGHRS and CDR2 YFSETQ. Between the trimmed V and J ends, which lost 4 bases and 0 bases, there was a span of 10 bases. The CDR3 DNA sequence: TGCGCCAGCAGCCCCGGTCCCGCGAACACCGGGGAGCTGTTTTTT. Translated: CASSPGPANTGELFF. The complete variable domain, with remaining parts taken from reference TRBV5-1 and TRBJ2-2, reads KAGVTQTPRYLIKTRGQQVTLSCSPISGHRSVSWYQQTPGQGLQFLFEYFSETQRNKGNFPGRFSGRQFSNSRSEMNVSTLELGDSALYLCASSPGPANTGELFFGEGSRLTVL.

In DNA, the CDR3 is TGTGCCAGTAGTATTACTAGCGGACACTACGAGCAGTACTTC. Encoded protein: CASSITSGHYEQYF. The J gene is TRBJ2-7, the V gene TRBV19; the match to TRBD2 covers 8 bases. The CDR3 has 14 residues. Germline assignment: CDR1 LNHDA and CDR2 SQIVND (reference sequence). V gave up 3 bases and J gave up 3 bases; unmatched junction bases: 4.